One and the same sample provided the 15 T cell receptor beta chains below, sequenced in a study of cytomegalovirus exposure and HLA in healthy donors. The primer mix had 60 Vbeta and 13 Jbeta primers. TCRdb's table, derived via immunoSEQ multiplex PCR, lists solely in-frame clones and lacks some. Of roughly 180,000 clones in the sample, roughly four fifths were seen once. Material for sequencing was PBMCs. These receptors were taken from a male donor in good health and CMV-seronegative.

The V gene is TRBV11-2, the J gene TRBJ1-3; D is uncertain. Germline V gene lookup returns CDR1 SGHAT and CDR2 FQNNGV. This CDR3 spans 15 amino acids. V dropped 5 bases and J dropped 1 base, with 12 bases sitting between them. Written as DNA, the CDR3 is TGTGCCAGCAGCCCCGCGCCGTTATCTGGAAACACCATATATTTT. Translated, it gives CASSPAPLSGNTIYF.

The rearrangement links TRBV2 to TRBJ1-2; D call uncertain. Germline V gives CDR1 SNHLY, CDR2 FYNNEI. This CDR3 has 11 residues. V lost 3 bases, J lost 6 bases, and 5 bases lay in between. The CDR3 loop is CASSEAHGYTF. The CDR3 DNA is TGTGCCAGCAGTGAGGCCCATGGCTACACCTTC.

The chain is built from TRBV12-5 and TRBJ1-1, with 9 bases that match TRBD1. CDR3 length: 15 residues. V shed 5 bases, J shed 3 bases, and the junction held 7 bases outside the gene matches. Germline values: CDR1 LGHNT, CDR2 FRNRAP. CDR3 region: CASGSPGQGDTEAFF. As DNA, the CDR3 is TGTGCTAGTGGTAGCCCGGGACAGGGTGACACTGAAGCTTTCTTT.

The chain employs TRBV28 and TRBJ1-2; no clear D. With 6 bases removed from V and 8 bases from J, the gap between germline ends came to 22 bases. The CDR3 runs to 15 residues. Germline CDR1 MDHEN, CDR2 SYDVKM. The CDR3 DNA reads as TGTGCCAGCAGCCTAGGGAGGAGGGCCCAATGGGGCTACACCTTC. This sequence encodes CASSLGRRAQWGYTF.

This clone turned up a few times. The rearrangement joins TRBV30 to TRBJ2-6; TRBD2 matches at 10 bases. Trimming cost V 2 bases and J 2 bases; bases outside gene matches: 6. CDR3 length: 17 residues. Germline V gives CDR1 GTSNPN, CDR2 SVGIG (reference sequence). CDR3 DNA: TGTGCCTGGAGTAGGTTAGCGGGAGGAGCTGGGGCCAACGTCCTGACTTTC. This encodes CAWSRLAGGAGANVLTF. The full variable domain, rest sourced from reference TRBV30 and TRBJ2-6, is SQTIHQWPATLVQPVGSPLSLECTVEGTSNPNLYWYRQAAGRGLQLLFYSVGIGQISSEVPQNLSASRPQDRQFILSSKKLLLSDSGFYLCAWSRLAGGAGANVLTFGAGSRLTVL.

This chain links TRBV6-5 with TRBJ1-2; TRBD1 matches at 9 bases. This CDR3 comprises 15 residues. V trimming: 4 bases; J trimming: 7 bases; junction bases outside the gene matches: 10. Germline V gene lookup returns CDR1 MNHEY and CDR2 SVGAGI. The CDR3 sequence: CASSSGTGIRGGYTF. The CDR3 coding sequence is TGTGCCAGCAGTTCCGGGACAGGGATCCGGGGTGGCTACACCTTC.

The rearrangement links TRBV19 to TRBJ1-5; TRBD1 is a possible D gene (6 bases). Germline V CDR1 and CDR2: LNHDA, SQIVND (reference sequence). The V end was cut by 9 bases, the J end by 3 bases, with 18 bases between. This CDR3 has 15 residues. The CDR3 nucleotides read TGTGCCAGCCGGGGACAAGGTCATAACAATCAGCCCCAGCATTTT. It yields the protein CASRGQGHNNQPQHF.

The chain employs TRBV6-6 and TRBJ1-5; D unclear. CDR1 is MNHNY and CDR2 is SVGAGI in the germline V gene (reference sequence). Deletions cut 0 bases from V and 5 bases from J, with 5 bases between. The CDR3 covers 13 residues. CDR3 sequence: CASSYSSDQPQHF. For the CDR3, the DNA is TGTGCCAGCAGTTACTCGTCCGATCAGCCCCAGCATTTT.

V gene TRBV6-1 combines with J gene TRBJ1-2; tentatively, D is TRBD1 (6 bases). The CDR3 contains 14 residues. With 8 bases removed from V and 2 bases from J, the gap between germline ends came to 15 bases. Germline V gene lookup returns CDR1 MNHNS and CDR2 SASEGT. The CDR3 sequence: CASRVLGQNYGYTF. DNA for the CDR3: TGTGCCAGCCGTGTCCTTGGACAGAACTATGGCTACACCTTC.

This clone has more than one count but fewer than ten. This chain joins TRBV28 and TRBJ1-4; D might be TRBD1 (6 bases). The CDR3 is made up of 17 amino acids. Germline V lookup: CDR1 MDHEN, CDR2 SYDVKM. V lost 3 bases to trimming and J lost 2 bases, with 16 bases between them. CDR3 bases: TGTGCCAGCAGTTTTTTCGTACAGGGTGGGACTAATGAAAAACTGTTTTTT. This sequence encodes CASSFFVQGGTNEKLFF.

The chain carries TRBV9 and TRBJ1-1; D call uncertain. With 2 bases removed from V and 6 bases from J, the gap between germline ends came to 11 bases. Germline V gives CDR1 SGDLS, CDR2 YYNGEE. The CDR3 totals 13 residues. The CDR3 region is CASSVGFNAEAFF. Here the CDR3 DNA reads TGTGCCAGCAGCGTCGGTTTTAACGCTGAAGCTTTCTTT.

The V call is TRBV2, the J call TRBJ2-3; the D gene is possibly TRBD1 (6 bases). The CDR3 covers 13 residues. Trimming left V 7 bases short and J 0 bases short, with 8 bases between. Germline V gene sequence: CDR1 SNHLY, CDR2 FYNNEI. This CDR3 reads CASTGESTDTQYF. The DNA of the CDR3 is TGTGCCAGCACAGGGGAGAGCACAGATACGCAGTATTTT.

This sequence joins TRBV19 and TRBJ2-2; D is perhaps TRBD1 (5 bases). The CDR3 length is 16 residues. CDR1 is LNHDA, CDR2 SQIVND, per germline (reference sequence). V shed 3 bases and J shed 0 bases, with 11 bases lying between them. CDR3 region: CASSILGLANTGELFF. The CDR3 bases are TGTGCCAGTAGTATTCTGGGGCTGGCGAACACCGGGGAGCTGTTTTTT.

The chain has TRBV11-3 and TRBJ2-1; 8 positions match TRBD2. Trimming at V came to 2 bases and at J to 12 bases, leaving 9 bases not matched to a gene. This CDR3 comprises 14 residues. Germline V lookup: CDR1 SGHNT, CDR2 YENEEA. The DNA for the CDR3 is TGTGCCAGCAGCTTATCACCTAGCGGGCCCGGGCAGTTCTTC. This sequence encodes CASSLSPSGPGQFF.

In nucleotides, the CDR3 is TGTGCCAGCAGTGACAGGGCGCCATCCTACGAGCAGTACTTC. Translating it yields CASSDRAPSYEQYF. The chain combines TRBV28 with TRBJ2-7; the match to TRBD1 covers 7 bases. J lost 1 base, V lost 5 bases, and 5 bases had no gene match. Germline V gene sequence: CDR1 MDHEN, CDR2 SYDVKM. The CDR3 has 14 amino acids.